What follows are 6 T cell receptor beta chains derived from one specimen sequenced in a study of T cell changes during pregnancy in multiple sclerosis. The repertoire was sequenced with immunoSEQ multiplex PCR; TCRdb's copy has only in-frame clones and lacks some. The sample contains under 110,000 clones, more than 80% of which appear only once. The sequencing used peripheral blood, collected before pregnancy. The receptor source for this set is a female donor with multiple sclerosis, enrolled in a pregnancy study.

The chain carries TRBV9 and TRBJ1-2; 9 bases map to TRBD1. V gave up 7 bases and J gave up 2 bases; unmatched junction bases: 6. This CDR3 comprises 14 residues. The germline CDR1 and CDR2 sequences are SGDLS and YYNGEE. CDR3 bases: TGTGCCAGCGGACAGGGGATGGCAAACTATGGCTACACCTTC. Its translation: CASGQGMANYGYTF.

V gene TRBV9 combines with J gene TRBJ2-3; tentative D call: TRBD2 (7 bases). The CDR3 covers 18 residues. V was shortened by 4 bases and J by 4 bases, with 25 bases between the two germline ends. Germline lookup yields CDR1 SGDLS and CDR2 YYNGEE. The CDR3 reads CASSFRGRGGARADTQYF. The CDR3 DNA reads TGTGCCAGCAGCTTCCGGGGTAGGGGGGGGGCCAGGGCAGATACGCAGTATTTT.

The chain uses TRBV5-6 and TRBJ1-3; 10 positions match TRBD1. The V gene end was trimmed by 4 bases and the J gene end by 2 bases; junction bases not matched to a gene: 6. Germline V gene lookup returns CDR1 SGHDT and CDR2 YYEEEE. The CDR3 is 16 residues long. The CDR3 spells CASSATGTGAGNTIYF. CDR3 DNA sequence: TGTGCCAGCAGCGCAACCGGGACAGGGGCTGGAAACACCATATATTTT.

The chain joins TRBV11-3 to TRBJ1-1, with D possibly TRBD1 on 6 matching bases. The CDR3 length is 19 residues. The V gene lost 2 bases and the J gene lost 1 base, with 23 bases spanning the gap. Germline V gene data show CDR1 as SGHNT and CDR2 as YENEEA. The CDR3 region is CASSLFGGPYSSRNTEAFF. CDR3 sequence (DNA): TGTGCCAGCAGCTTATTCGGGGGGCCCTATTCCTCGAGGAACACTGAAGCTTTCTTT.

This clone was counted once. The genes are TRBV19 and TRBJ1-2, with D perhaps TRBD1 (5 bases). Trimming pared 7 bases from V and 2 bases from J, leaving 17 bases between. CDR3 length equals 15 residues. Per the germline V gene, CDR1 is LNHDA and CDR2 is SQIVND (reference sequence). Here the CDR3 reads CASNIRGGSNYGYTF. CDR3 nucleotide sequence: TGTGCCAGTAACATCCGGGGGGGGTCAAACTATGGCTACACCTTC.

The chain couples TRBV29-1 to TRBJ2-4; 9 bases match TRBD1. Germline V lookup: CDR1 SQVTM, CDR2 ANQGSEA. Losses at the gene ends were 5 bases for V and 3 bases for J; bases not matched to a gene: 5. The CDR3 has 14 amino acids. The CDR3 loop is CSVKQGAGKNIQYF. CDR3 DNA sequence: TGCAGCGTTAAACAGGGGGCCGGCAAAAACATTCAGTACTTC. Full variable domain (missing parts from reference TRBV29-1 and TRBJ2-4): SAVISQKPSRDICQRGTSLTIQCQVDSQVTMMFWYRQQPGQSLTLIATANQGSEATYESGFVIDKFPISRPNLTFSTLTVSNMSPEDSSIYLCSVKQGAGKNIQYFGAGTRLSVL.